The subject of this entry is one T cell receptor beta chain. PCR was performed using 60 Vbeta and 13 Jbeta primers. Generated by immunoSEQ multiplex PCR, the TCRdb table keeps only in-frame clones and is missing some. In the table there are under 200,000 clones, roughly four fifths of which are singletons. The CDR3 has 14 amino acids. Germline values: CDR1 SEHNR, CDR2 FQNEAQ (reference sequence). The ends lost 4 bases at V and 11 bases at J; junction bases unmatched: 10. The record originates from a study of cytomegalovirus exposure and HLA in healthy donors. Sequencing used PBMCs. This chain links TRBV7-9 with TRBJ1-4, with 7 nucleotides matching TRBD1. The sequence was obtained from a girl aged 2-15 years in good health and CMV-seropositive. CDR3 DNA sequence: TGTGCCAGCAGCTCCACCGGGACAGTAAGGAAACTGTTTTTT. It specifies CASSSTGTVRKLFF.